The T cell receptor beta chain under discussion was sequenced for a study of T cell responses to AZD1222 COVID-19 vaccine. Regarding this clone: Its specificity is unknown.

Losses at the gene ends were 3 bases for V and 0 bases for J; bases not matched to a gene: 11. Germline V gene lookup returns CDR1 MDHEN and CDR2 SYDVKM. This CDR3 contains 19 residues. Study results and limitations: There were mostly white British donors and more females than males, and clonal diversity was possibly underestimated.

Sequencing used immunoSEQ multiplex PCR; TCRdb keeps in-frame clones, though not all of them. The sample has some 130,000 clones, 80% to 95% seen once; the top ten hold under 3.5%. This sequence was found in an adult in good health. The specimen comprised peripheral blood, sampled on day 0 of AZD1222 vaccination. The chain joins TRBV28 to TRBJ2-5; 12 bases map to TRBD2. The chain's CDR3 is CASSFRALAGGVYQETQYF. CDR3 DNA: TGTGCCAGCAGTTTCCGCGCCCTAGCGGGAGGGGTTTACCAAGAGACCCAGTACTTC.